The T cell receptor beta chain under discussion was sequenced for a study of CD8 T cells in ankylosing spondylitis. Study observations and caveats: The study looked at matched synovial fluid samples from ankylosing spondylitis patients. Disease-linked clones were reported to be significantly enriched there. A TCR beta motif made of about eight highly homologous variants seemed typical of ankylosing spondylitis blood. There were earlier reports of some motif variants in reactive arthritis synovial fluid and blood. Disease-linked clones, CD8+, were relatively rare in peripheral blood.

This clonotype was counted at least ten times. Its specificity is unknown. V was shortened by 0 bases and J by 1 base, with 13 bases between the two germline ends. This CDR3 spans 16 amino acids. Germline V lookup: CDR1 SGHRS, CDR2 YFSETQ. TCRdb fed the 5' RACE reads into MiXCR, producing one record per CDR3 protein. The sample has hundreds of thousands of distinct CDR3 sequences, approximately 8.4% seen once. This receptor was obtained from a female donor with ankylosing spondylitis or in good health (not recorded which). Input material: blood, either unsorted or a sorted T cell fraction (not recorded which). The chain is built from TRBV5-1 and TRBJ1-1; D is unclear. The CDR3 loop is CASSLDGRATNTEAFF. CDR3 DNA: TGCGCCAGCAGCTTGGATGGCCGGGCGACGAACACTGAAGCTTTCTTT.